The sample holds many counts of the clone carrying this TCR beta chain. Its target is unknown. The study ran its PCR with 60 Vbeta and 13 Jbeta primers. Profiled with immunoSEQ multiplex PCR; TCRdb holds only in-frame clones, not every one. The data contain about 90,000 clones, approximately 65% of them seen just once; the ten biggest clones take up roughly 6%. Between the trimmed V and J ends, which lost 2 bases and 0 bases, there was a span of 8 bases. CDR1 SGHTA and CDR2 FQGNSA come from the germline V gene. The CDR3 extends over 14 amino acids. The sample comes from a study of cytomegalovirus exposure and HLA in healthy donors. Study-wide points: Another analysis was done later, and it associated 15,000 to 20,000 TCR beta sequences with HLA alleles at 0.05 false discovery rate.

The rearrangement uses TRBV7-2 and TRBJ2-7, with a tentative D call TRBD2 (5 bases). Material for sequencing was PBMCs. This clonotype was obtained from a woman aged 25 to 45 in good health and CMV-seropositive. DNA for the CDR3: TGTGCCAGCAGCTTATCTCTAGCCTCCTACGAGCAGTACTTC. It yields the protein CASSLSLASYEQYF.